Shown below are 27 T cell receptor beta chains from a single sample sequenced in a study of OX40 agonist ivuxolimab in advanced cancers. Measured with immunoSEQ multiplex PCR; TCRdb has only the in-frame clones, and not every one. The profile shows 20,000 to 30,000 clones, roughly 93% of them singletons. Sequencing was performed on CD4+ or CD8+ T cells sorted from blood, taken in a trial of the OX40 agonist ivuxolimab. These receptor sequences come from an adult with an advanced solid tumor such as melanoma, head and neck, liver or kidney cancer.

This clone was seen once. The gene calls are TRBV5-1 and TRBJ2-1; D unresolved. The V gene's germline CDR1 is SGHRS and CDR2 YFSETQ. The CDR3 length is 12 residues. V gave up 3 bases and J gave up 7 bases, with 8 bases separating them. The CDR3, as DNA: TGCGCCAGCAGCTCTACCCGTAATGAGCAGTTCTTC. Protein sequence: CASSSTRNEQFF. Complete variable domain (other parts from reference TRBV5-1 and TRBJ2-1): KAGVTQTPRYLIKTRGQQVTLSCSPISGHRSVSWYQQTPGQGLQFLFEYFSETQRNKGNFPGRFSGRQFSNSRSEMNVSTLELGDSALYLCASSSTRNEQFFGPGTRLTVL.

CDR3 sequence: CASTNRPGGISYEQYF. CDR3 DNA: TGTGCCAGCACTAATCGCCCGGGGGGGATCTCCTACGAGCAGTACTTC. V is TRBV7-3 and J is TRBJ2-7, with 8 bases aligning to TRBD2. There are 16 residues in the CDR3. Germline values: CDR1 SGHTA, CDR2 FQGTGA. Losses at the gene ends were 7 bases for V and 0 bases for J; bases not matched to a gene: 11.

The chain uses TRBV7-2 and TRBJ1-2; the D is unclear. There are 15 residues in the CDR3. CDR1 and CDR2 from the germline V gene are SGHTA and FQGNSA. V was pared by 1 base and J by 1 base, with 10 bases between. CDR3 bases: TGTGCCAGCAGCTTAGTCGTACAACTTAACTATGGCTACACCTTC. Translating it yields CASSLVVQLNYGYTF.

The rearrangement links TRBV11-2 to TRBJ2-7, with D uncertain. This CDR3 spans 15 amino acids. Trimming pared 4 bases from V and 2 bases from J, leaving 15 bases between. Germline V gene data show CDR1 as SGHAT and CDR2 as FQNNGV. The CDR3 loop reads CASSSLRAVPYEQYF. Written as DNA, the CDR3 is TGTGCCAGCAGCTCCCTTAGGGCGGTTCCCTACGAGCAGTACTTC.

This chain connects TRBV29-1 to TRBJ1-2; D perhaps matches TRBD1 (5 bases). Trimming pared 6 bases from V and 4 bases from J, leaving 12 bases between. Germline values: CDR1 SQVTM, CDR2 ANQGSEA. There are 12 residues in the CDR3. In DNA form, the CDR3 reads TGCAGCGTCGCCCAGGGATCCTATGGCTACACCTTC. Amino acid sequence: CSVAQGSYGYTF.

This chain uses TRBV28 with TRBJ1-5; 9 bases map to TRBD1. J lost 0 bases, V lost 5 bases, and 5 bases had no gene match. Germline values: CDR1 MDHEN, CDR2 SYDVKM. The CDR3 loop spans 16 amino acids. The CDR3: CASSTGTGFSNQPQHF. Written as DNA, the CDR3 is TGTGCCAGCAGTACCGGGACAGGGTTTAGCAATCAGCCCCAGCATTTT.

This clone was found once. The chain's CDR3 is CASSSRGFRGVKDTQYF. The CDR3 region has the DNA TGTGCCAGCAGTAGCCGAGGTTTCCGGGGGGTGAAAGATACGCAGTATTTT. The V gene is TRBV28, the J gene TRBJ2-3, with 7 bases aligning to TRBD2. Germline CDR1 reads MDHEN; CDR2 reads SYDVKM. The V and J ends lost 5 bases and 5 bases, in that order; junction bases with no gene match: 16. CDR3 size: 17 residues.

The rearrangement links TRBV10-1 to TRBJ1-1, with 7 positions matching TRBD1. Germline values: CDR1 WNHNN, CDR2 SYGVQD (reference sequence). The CDR3 extends over 12 amino acids. J gave up 6 bases and V 5 bases, and 3 bases lay outside the gene matches. CDR3 nucleotide sequence: TGCGCCAGCAGTTCAACAGGGGCTGAAGCTTTCTTT. It codes for CASSSTGAEAFF.

The genes are TRBV2 and TRBJ2-3; TRBD2 is a possible D gene (5 bases). Germline-derived CDR1 and CDR2 are SNHLY and FYNNEI. V lost 4 bases, J lost 0 bases, and 14 bases lay in between. The CDR3 length is 16 residues. CDR3 region: CASSGTSSSSTDTQYF. In DNA form, the CDR3 reads TGTGCCAGCAGTGGGACTTCGAGCTCTAGCACAGATACGCAGTATTTT.

This chain links TRBV9 with TRBJ2-6, with D perhaps being TRBD1 or TRBD2 (5 bases each). The CDR3 extends over 15 amino acids. Between the trimmed V and J ends, which lost 0 bases and 4 bases, there was a span of 8 bases. The germline gives CDR1 SGDLS, CDR2 YYNGEE. The CDR3 reads CASSVGGAGANVLTF. CDR3 bases: TGTGCCAGCAGCGTAGGAGGGGCGGGGGCCAACGTCCTGACTTTC.

J is TRBJ2-1 and V is TRBV4-1; 14 nucleotides match TRBD2. CDR3 length: 15 amino acids. The germline V gene has CDR1 MGHRA and CDR2 YSYEKL. With 7 bases clipped from V and 3 bases from J, the junction kept 2 bases outside the gene matches. This CDR3 reads CASKTSGGGYNEQFF. DNA of the CDR3: TGCGCCAGCAAGACTAGCGGGGGGGGCTACAATGAGCAGTTCTTC.

The rearrangement joins TRBV11-3 to TRBJ2-5; D is tentatively TRBD1 or TRBD2 (6 bases each). The CDR3 is made up of 15 amino acids. Trimming removed 6 bases at V and 5 bases at J, with 19 bases between. CDR1 is SGHNT and CDR2 is YENEEA in the germline V gene. CDR3 residues: CASSQVGGGGETQYF. CDR3 DNA sequence: TGTGCCAGCAGTCAAGTTGGAGGGGGTGGGGAGACCCAGTACTTC. Based on the CDR3 plus reference TRBV11-3 and TRBJ2-5, the full variable domain is EAGVVQSPRYKIIEKKQPVAFWCNPISGHNTLYWYLQNLGQGPELLIRYENEEAVDDSQLPKDRFSAERLKGVDSTLKIQPAELGDSAVYLCASSQVGGGGETQYFGPGTRLLVL.

This chain uses TRBV2 with TRBJ2-7; TRBD1 is a possible D gene (5 bases). Trimming stripped 4 bases from V and 10 bases from J, with 14 bases between. CDR1 SNHLY and CDR2 FYNNEI come from the germline V gene. The CDR3 length is 12 residues. The CDR3 loop reads CASSGQGLGQYF. The CDR3 bases are TGTGCCAGCAGTGGTCAGGGATTAGGACAGTACTTC.

This chain links TRBV6-1 with TRBJ2-7; unclear D gene. This CDR3 spans 11 amino acids. Deletions cut 5 bases from V and 3 bases from J, with 5 bases between. From germline, CDR1 is MNHNS and CDR2 SASEGT. As DNA, the CDR3 is TGTGCCAGCAGTAAATTCTACGAGCAGTACTTC. It encodes CASSKFYEQYF.

The chain links TRBV4-3 to TRBJ1-2; D not resolved. Germline assignment: CDR1 LGHNA and CDR2 YSLEER. This CDR3 contains 14 residues. V lost 0 bases and J 3 bases, leaving 8 bases between the germline ends. The CDR3 spells CASSQDEQYYGYTF. The CDR3 nucleotides read TGCGCCAGCAGCCAAGATGAGCAGTACTATGGCTACACCTTC.

V is TRBV20-1 and J is TRBJ1-1; D call uncertain. This CDR3 contains 9 residues. Germline V gene data show CDR1 as DFQATT and CDR2 as SNEGSKA (reference sequence). V gave up 1 base and J gave up 9 bases, with 3 bases separating them. In DNA form, the CDR3 reads TGCAGTGCTAGAGGAAAAGCTTTCTTT. Its translation is CSARGKAFF.

This rearrangement joins TRBV15 to TRBJ2-7; D gene ambiguous. The germline V gene has CDR1 LNHNV and CDR2 YYDKDF (reference sequence). V dropped 0 bases and J dropped 5 bases, with 11 bases sitting between them. The CDR3 consists of 14 residues. The CDR3 sequence is CATSRDQLAHEQYF. The CDR3 coding sequence is TGTGCCACCAGCAGAGATCAACTTGCGCACGAGCAGTACTTC.

CDR3 region: CASSVGDRDNTEAFF. The DNA of the CDR3 is TGTGCCAGCAGCGTAGGCGACAGGGACAACACTGAAGCTTTCTTT. The chain links TRBV9 to TRBJ1-1; 7 bases line up with TRBD1. V lost 0 bases and J lost 2; bases outside the gene matches: 4. The CDR3 covers 15 residues. CDR1 is SGDLS, CDR2 YYNGEE, per germline.

This clone is a singleton in its sample. The chain links TRBV5-5 to TRBJ1-2; tentative D call: TRBD1 (5 bases). The germline gives CDR1 SGHKS, CDR2 YYEKEE (reference sequence). Trimming left V 4 bases short and J 8 bases short, with 15 bases between. There are 13 residues in the CDR3. The CDR3 DNA reads as TGTGCCAGCAGCCTGATCGGGGGGGTCGGCTACACCTTC. Amino acid sequence: CASSLIGGVGYTF.

This clone appeared once. This chain links TRBV9 with TRBJ2-5; a weak D match, TRBD2 (6 bases). This CDR3 is built from 16 residues. Germline V gene data show CDR1 as SGDLS and CDR2 as YYNGEE. V lost 0 bases and J lost 5, with 17 bases in between. CDR3 amino acids: CASSVGGTAIGETQYF. The CDR3 DNA sequence: TGTGCCAGCAGCGTAGGCGGGACTGCGATCGGGGAGACCCAGTACTTC.

V usage is TRBV4-1 and J usage is TRBJ1-5; D possibly corresponds to TRBD1 (6 bases). CDR1 and CDR2 (germline): MGHRA, YSYEKL. The CDR3 totals 14 residues. The V gene lost 6 bases and the J gene lost 0 bases, with 9 bases spanning the gap. The CDR3 region is CASSFRGSNQPQHF. The CDR3 DNA sequence: TGCGCCAGCAGTTTCAGGGGTAGCAATCAGCCCCAGCATTTT.

V gene TRBV7-9 combines with J gene TRBJ1-5, with D uncertain. Germline assignment: CDR1 SEHNR and CDR2 FQNEAQ (reference sequence). The CDR3 loop spans 13 amino acids. Trimming pared 4 bases from V and 7 bases from J, leaving 11 bases between. The CDR3 spells CASSSGGDQPQHF. CDR3 bases: TGTGCCAGCAGCTCGGGTGGCGACCAGCCCCAGCATTTT.

The genes are TRBV7-9 and TRBJ2-7, with a tentative D call TRBD1 (5 bases). Germline V gene data show CDR1 as SEHNR and CDR2 as FQNEAQ (reference sequence). There are 16 residues in the CDR3. V was pared by 4 bases and J by 0 bases, with 16 bases between. CDR3 nucleotide sequence: TGTGCCAGCAGCTCCCGTGGGGCCTGGAGCTCCTACGAGCAGTACTTC. It encodes CASSSRGAWSSYEQYF.

The chain uses TRBV18 and TRBJ2-3; 9 nucleotides match TRBD1. The CDR3 is 14 amino acids. V shed 4 bases and J 13 bases; nucleotides not matched to a gene: 12. Germline CDR1 KGHSH, CDR2 LQKENI. DNA for the CDR3: TGTGCCAGCTCACGCGGGACAGGGATAAGGATGAAGTATTTT. Translation: CASSRGTGIRMKYF.

This clone was detected once. V usage is TRBV30 and J usage is TRBJ2-5; tentatively, D is TRBD1 (5 bases). Gene TRBJ2-7 matches the end of the DNA better, so the J call may be wrong. The CDR3 runs 14 residues. Germline CDR1 and CDR2: GTSNPN and SVGIG (reference sequence). CDR3 DNA: TGTGCCTGGAGGCCTTTGGCAGGGCCCTACGAGCAGTACTTC. Amino acids: CAWRPLAGPYEQYF.

The CDR3 loop reads CASTPGGGVEQFF. CDR3 coding DNA: TGCGCCAGCACCCCGGGGGGCGGCGTTGAGCAGTTCTTC. The rearrangement joins TRBV5-1 to TRBJ2-1; the D gene is possibly TRBD2 (7 bases). The V and J ends lost 6 bases and 9 bases respectively, with 16 bases between them. CDR3 size: 13 residues. CDR1 and CDR2 from the germline V gene are SGHRS and YFSETQ. The full variable domain, completed using reference TRBV5-1 and TRBJ2-1, is KAGVTQTPRYLIKTRGQQVTLSCSPISGHRSVSWYQQTPGQGLQFLFEYFSETQRNKGNFPGRFSGRQFSNSRSEMNVSTLELGDSALYLCASTPGGGVEQFFGPGTRLTVL.

The CDR3 coding sequence is TGTGCCAGCAGCCCCCCCCTCGACAGATCCTACGAGCAGTACTTC. This encodes CASSPPLDRSYEQYF. V gene TRBV7-9 combines with J gene TRBJ2-7; the D gene is possibly TRBD1 (5 bases). V lost 5 bases and J 1 base, leaving 15 bases between the germline ends. The CDR3 length is 15 residues. CDR1 and CDR2 (germline): SEHNR, FQNEAQ (reference sequence).